The rows below give T cell receptor beta chains drawn from one sample of a study of blood T cell repertoires in COVID-19. The repertoire was sequenced with immunoSEQ multiplex PCR; TCRdb's copy has only in-frame clones and lacks some. Of about 260,000 clones in the sample, 90% are singletons; the top ten hold about 1%. Sequencing was performed on PBMCs or T cells enriched from blood (not recorded which). The receptors derive from a man aged 45-60 years who had been exposed to COVID-19. Both conserved end residues are trimmed from each CDR3. A D gene is named only where the DNA matches it firmly.

v_gene | d_gene | CDR3aa
TRBV19 | TRBD1 | ASSKGAGQPQH
TRBV19 | TRBD1 | ASSTRRQGALAEAF
TRBV5-5 | - | ASSPGLSEQPQH
TRBV19 | - | ASRENRVSSYNEQF
TRBV2 | - | ASSETVPGNTIY
TRBV28 | TRBD2 | ASSLPPGAGAYEQY
TRBV5-1 | - | ASSFKETQY
TRBV24-1 | - | ATSDLGRAQPQH
TRBV11-3 | - | ASSSTGYEAF
TRBV28 | - | ASSRTAMNTEAF